This TCR beta chain is from a study of CD8 T cells in Susac syndrome. RNA, at roughly 0.45 to 1 ug, was reverse transcribed with random hexamers. Across 54 Vbeta and 13 Jbeta, immunoSEQ multiplex PCR amplified TCR beta CDR3. TCRdb reprocessed the immunoSEQ multiplex PCR reads via MiXCR and lists one record per CDR3 protein. This sample carries approximately 200,000 distinct CDR3 sequences, 85% to 95% of them seen once, and the ten largest clones take approximately 0.08%. V was clipped by 5 bases and J by 4 bases, with 11 bases between them. Germline V CDR1 and CDR2: DFQATT, SNEGSKA (reference sequence). The CDR3 length is 12 residues. Sequencing targeted TCR beta in T cells from blood (CD8+ and CD4+). Negative isolation yielded CD8+ and CD4+ T cells; FACS enriched TEMRA cells.

The chain combines TRBV20-1 with TRBJ1-1, with D unresolved. This receptor was taken from a human donor with multiple sclerosis. Sequenced: CD4+ T cells from PBMCs. CDR3 DNA sequence: TGCAGTGCTCAATCGAGTGGCACTGAAGCTTTCTTT. Translation: CSAQSSGTEAFF.